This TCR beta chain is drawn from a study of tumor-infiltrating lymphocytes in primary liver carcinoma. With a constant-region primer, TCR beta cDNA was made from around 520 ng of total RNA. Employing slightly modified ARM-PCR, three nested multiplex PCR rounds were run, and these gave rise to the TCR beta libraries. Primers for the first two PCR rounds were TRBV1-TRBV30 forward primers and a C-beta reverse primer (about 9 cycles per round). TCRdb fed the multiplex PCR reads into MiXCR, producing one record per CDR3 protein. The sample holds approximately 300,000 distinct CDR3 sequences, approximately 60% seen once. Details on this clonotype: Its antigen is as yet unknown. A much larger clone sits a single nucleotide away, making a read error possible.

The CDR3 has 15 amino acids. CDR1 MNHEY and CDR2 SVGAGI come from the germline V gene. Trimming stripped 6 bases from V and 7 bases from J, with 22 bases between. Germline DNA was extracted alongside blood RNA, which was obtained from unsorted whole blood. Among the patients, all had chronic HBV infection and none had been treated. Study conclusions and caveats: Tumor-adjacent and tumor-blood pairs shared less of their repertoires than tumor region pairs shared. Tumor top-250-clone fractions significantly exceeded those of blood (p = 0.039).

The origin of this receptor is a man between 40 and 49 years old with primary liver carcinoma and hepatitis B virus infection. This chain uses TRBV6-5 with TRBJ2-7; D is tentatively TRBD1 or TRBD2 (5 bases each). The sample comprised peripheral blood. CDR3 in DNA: TGTGCCAGCAGGACCGCCGGGGCAGGGTCTAAAGAGCAGTACTTC. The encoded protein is CASRTAGAGSKEQYF.